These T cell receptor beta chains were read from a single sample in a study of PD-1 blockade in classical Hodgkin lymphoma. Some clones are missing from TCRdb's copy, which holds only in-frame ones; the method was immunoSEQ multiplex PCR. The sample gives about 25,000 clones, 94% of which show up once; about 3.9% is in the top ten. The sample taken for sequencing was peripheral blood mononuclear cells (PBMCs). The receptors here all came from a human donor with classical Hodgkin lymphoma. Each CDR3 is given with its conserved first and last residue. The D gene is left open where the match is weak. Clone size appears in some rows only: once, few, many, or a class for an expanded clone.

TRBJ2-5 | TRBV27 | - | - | TGTGCCAGCAGTTCTGGACTTGGGGAGACCCAGTACTTC | CASSSGLGETQYF
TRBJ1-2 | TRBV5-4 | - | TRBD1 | TGTGCCAGCAGCCTAGACAGGGAGGCTAACTATGGCTACACCTTC | CASSLDREANYGYTF
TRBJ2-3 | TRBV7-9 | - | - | TGTGCCAGCAGCCCCGGTTCGGCAGCAGATACGCAGTATTTT | CASSPGSAADTQYF
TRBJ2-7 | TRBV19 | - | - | TGTGCCAGTAGTATCGGGGCAGGGGCTAACTACGAGCAGTACTTC | CASSIGAGANYEQYF
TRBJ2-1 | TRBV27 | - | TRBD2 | TGTGCCAGCAGTCCCCGGGGAAGCGGGAGCTCTTTTTTGGGTGAGCAGTTCTTC | CASSPRGSGSSFLGEQFF
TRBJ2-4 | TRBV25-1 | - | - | TGTGCCAGCAGTGAAGGGGAGCTAGCCAAAAACATTCAGTACTTC | CASSEGELAKNIQYF
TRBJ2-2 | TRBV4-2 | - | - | TGTGCCAGCAGCCCGCAGAACGGGAACACCGGGGAGCTGTTTTTT | CASSPQNGNTGELFF
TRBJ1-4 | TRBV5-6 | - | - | TGTGCCAGCAGCTCCTATACCAGACAGTCCGGGTCGGTTTTT | CASSSYTRQSGSVF
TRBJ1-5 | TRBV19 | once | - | TGTGCCAGTAGTATAGTTCTCGTGGGGCAGGGGTCGCCCCATAGCAATCAGCCCCAGCATTTT | CASSIVLVGQGSPHSNQPQHF
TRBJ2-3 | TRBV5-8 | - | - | TGTGCCAGCAGTCCAGGACAGTCTAGCACAGATACGCAGTATTTT | CASSPGQSSTDTQYF
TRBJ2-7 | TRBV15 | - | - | TGTGCCACCAGCAGAGAGGCGGGACAGAACGCCTACGAGCAGTACTTC | CATSREAGQNAYEQYF
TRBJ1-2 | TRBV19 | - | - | TGTGCCAGTAGTATAGATGGGGTCAGGTGGAACTATGGCTACACCTTC | CASSIDGVRWNYGYTF
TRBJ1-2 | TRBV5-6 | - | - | TGTGCCAGCAGCTTGATGCTCGGGGGCTACACCTTC | CASSLMLGGYTF
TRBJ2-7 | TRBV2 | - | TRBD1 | TGTGCCAGCAGTGGGGCCCAACCGGGACAGCAGTACGAGCAGTACTTC | CASSGAQPGQQYEQYF
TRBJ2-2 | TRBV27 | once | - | TGTGCCAGCAGTTTTCAGCACTCGAACACCGGGGAGCTGTTTTTT | CASSFQHSNTGELFF
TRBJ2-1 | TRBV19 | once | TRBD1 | TGTGCCAGTATGGGGACAGGGATTTCAAATGAGCAGTTCTTC | CASMGTGISNEQFF
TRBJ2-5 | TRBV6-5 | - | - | TGTGCCAGCAGGAGGGACTTGAAGACCCAGTACTTC | CASRRDLKTQYF
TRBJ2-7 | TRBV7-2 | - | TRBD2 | TGTGCCAGCAGGGTGAGCGGGGGACTCGGGTACGAGCAGTACTTC | CASRVSGGLGYEQYF
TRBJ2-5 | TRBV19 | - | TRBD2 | TGTGCCAGTAGTATAGAAGCTAGCGGAGAAGAGACCCAGTACTTC | CASSIEASGEETQYF
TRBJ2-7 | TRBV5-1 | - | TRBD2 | TGCGCCAGCAGCCCGCTAGCGGGGGGTCATTACGAGCAGTACTTC | CASSPLAGGHYEQYF
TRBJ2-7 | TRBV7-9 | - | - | TGTGCCAGCAGCCGCCCATGGGGGGACAGCTACGAGCAGTACTTC | CASSRPWGDSYEQYF
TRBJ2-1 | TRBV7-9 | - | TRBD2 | TGTGCCAGCAGCCGCGGACTAGCGGGAATCGATGAGCAGTTCTTC | CASSRGLAGIDEQFF
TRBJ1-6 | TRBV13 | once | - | TGTGCCAGCAGCTTAGTAGGGACTTCACTCCTATCTTCCTATAATTCACCCCTCCACTTT | CASSLVGTSLLSSYNSPLHF
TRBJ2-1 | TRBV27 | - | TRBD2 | TGTGCCAGCACTGGACTAGGTGGTTTAAATGAGCAGTTCTTC | CASTGLGGLNEQFF
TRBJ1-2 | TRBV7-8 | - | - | TGTGCCAGCAGCGTACTCCTACGGGGCTACACCTTC | CASSVLLRGYTF
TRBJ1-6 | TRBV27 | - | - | TGTGCCAGCAGTTCCCCTGACAGGAGCTCCTATAATTCACCCCTCCACTTT | CASSSPDRSSYNSPLHF
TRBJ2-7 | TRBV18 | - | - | TGTGCCAGCTCACCATCAAGGCCGCCGGGCGAGCAGTACTTC | CASSPSRPPGEQYF
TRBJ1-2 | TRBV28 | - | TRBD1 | TGTGCCAGCAGCGCTTGGGACAGGGATAGGCGGTATGGCTACACCTTC | CASSAWDRDRRYGYTF
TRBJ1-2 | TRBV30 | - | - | TGTGCCTGGAGTGTCCCGGGACAAATTTTGGGCTACACCTTC | CAWSVPGQILGYTF
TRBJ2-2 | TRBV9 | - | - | TGTGCCAGCAACCGTGACGGGGCAAACACCGGGGAGCTGTTTTTT | CASNRDGANTGELFF
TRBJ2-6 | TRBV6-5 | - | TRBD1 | TGTGCCAGCAGTTCCTGGACAGGGGTCGGGGCCAACGTCCTGACTTTC | CASSSWTGVGANVLTF